A single sample gave rise to the 8 T cell receptor beta chains below, sequenced in a study of radiation and T cells in renal cell carcinoma. Only in-frame clones appear in the TCRdb table, and some are missing; sequencing was by immunoSEQ multiplex PCR. The sample includes more than 60,000 clones, over 80% of them seen just once. The time point here: blood 4 weeks post-SBRT, at nephrectomy. Stated treatment: 15 Gy SBRT to primary tumor, nephrectomy 4 weeks later. The sample in question was blood, obtained from a patient whose treatment included radiotherapy and nephrectomy. The receptors derive from a woman aged 55-69 years with renal cell carcinoma.

V and J are TRBV28 and TRBJ1-2; D might be TRBD1 (5 bases). The CDR3 runs 15 residues. Germline assignment: CDR1 MDHEN and CDR2 SYDVKM. Trimming removed 4 bases from V and 4 bases from J, with 16 bases in between. The CDR3 here is CASSSILRGSYGYTF. As DNA, the CDR3 is TGTGCCAGCAGTTCAATCCTCCGGGGGAGCTATGGCTACACCTTC.

The chain combines TRBV28 with TRBJ2-5; TRBD1 matches at 9 bases. The V gene end was trimmed by 4 bases and the J gene end by 7 bases; junction bases not matched to a gene: 7. The CDR3 is made up of 14 amino acids. In germline, CDR1 is MDHEN, CDR2 SYDVKM. The CDR3 loop reads CASSSVDRGGTQYF. The CDR3 DNA sequence: TGTGCCAGCAGTTCGGTGGACAGGGGAGGGACCCAGTACTTC.

This clone has a count of ten or more. This rearrangement joins TRBV27 to TRBJ2-2; tentative D call: TRBD1 (6 bases). Germline loops: CDR1 MNHEY, CDR2 SMNVEV (reference sequence). The length of the CDR3 is 13 residues. Trimming shortened V by 4 bases and J by 3 bases, and 6 bases separated the two germline ends. The CDR3 reads CASSWGHTGELFF. CDR3 nucleotides: TGTGCCAGCAGTTGGGGGCACACCGGGGAGCTGTTTTTT.

The chain combines TRBV19 with TRBJ1-5; D uncertain. V lost 0 bases, J lost 0 bases, and 6 bases lay in between. The CDR3 contains 15 residues. CDR1 and CDR2 (germline): LNHDA, SQIVND (reference sequence). The CDR3 sequence is CASSIERDSNQPQHF. The CDR3 DNA reads as TGTGCCAGTAGTATAGAGCGGGATAGCAATCAGCCCCAGCATTTT.

This clone has just one count. The chain recombines TRBV6-6 with TRBJ2-5; no definite D call. The CDR3 extends over 15 amino acids. Germline V lookup: CDR1 MNHNY, CDR2 SVGAGI (reference sequence). Trimming cost V 0 bases and J 0 bases, with 8 bases left between them. Here the CDR3 reads CASSYSLRHQETQYF. For the CDR3, the DNA is TGTGCCAGCAGTTACTCGCTTAGGCACCAAGAGACCCAGTACTTC.

CDR3 DNA sequence: TGTGCCAGCAGCTTAGTCGGACAGGGGCACTCCTACGAGCAGTACTTC. Protein sequence: CASSLVGQGHSYEQYF. The V gene is TRBV7-9, the J gene TRBJ2-7; 9 positions agree with TRBD1. Germline V gene sequence: CDR1 SEHNR, CDR2 FQNEAQ (reference sequence). J was trimmed by 0 bases and V by 1 base; bases with no gene match: 4. The CDR3 loop spans 16 amino acids.

This clone was observed a few times. This rearrangement joins TRBV4-1 to TRBJ1-2; 11 positions match TRBD1. CDR3 size: 16 residues. Losses at the gene ends were 3 bases for V and 2 bases for J; bases not matched to a gene: 5. CDR1 MGHRA and CDR2 YSYEKL come from the germline V gene. This chain's CDR3 is CASSHGQGAENYGYTF. Written as DNA, the CDR3 is TGCGCCAGCAGCCACGGACAGGGGGCGGAAAACTATGGCTACACCTTC.

Here the CDR3 reads CASSIGFGTANTGELFF. DNA for the CDR3: TGTGCCAGTAGTATAGGGTTCGGGACAGCAAACACCGGGGAGCTGTTTTTT. The chain has TRBV19 and TRBJ2-2, with 7 bases aligning to TRBD1. This CDR3 spans 17 amino acids. After removal of 1 base from V and 2 bases from J, the junction contained 7 bases not matched to a gene. CDR1 is LNHDA and CDR2 is SQIVND in the germline V gene (reference sequence).